Below are 5 T cell receptor beta chains sequenced from a single sample in a study of B cell selection in AIRE deficiency. Conventional CD4 T cells were sorted as CD4+CD127+ cells. This table comes from immunoSEQ multiplex PCR, and its TCRdb copy is limited to in-frame clones, with some not included. This table has about 22,000 clones, about 96% appearing once. Material for sequencing was CD4+CD127+ conventional T cells sorted from PBMCs. These receptors came from a human donor in good health.

This clone was seen a single time. This rearrangement joins TRBV6-5 to TRBJ1-2; possible D gene TRBD1, 6 bases. Germline-derived CDR1 and CDR2 are MNHEY and SVGAGI. The CDR3 has 15 residues. Trimming took off 6 bases at V and 2 bases at J, with 16 bases between the two ends. CDR3 bases: TGTGCCAGCAGCGGCCACCGGGACAAGAACTATGGCTACACCTTC. This gives the protein CASSGHRDKNYGYTF.

The chain combines TRBV7-2 with TRBJ2-3; no firm D call. This CDR3 has 12 amino acids. In germline, CDR1 is SGHTA, CDR2 FQGNSA. The V gene lost 0 bases and the J gene lost 6 bases, with 4 bases spanning the gap. The CDR3 DNA sequence: TGTGCCAGCAGCTTAGCAGTGGATACGCAGTATTTT. This translates into CASSLAVDTQYF. The full variable domain, completed using reference TRBV7-2 and TRBJ2-3, is GAGVSQSPSNKVTEKGKDVELRCDPISGHTALYWYRQSLGQGLEFLIYFQGNSAPDKSGLPSDRFSAERTGGSVSTLTIQRTQQEDSAVYLCASSLAVDTQYFGPGTRLTVL.

V is TRBV6-5 and J is TRBJ2-7; no clear D gene. Per the germline V gene, CDR1 is MNHEY and CDR2 is SVGAGI. CDR3 size: 11 residues. V lost 5 bases to trimming and J lost 4 bases, with 6 bases between them. In DNA form, the CDR3 reads TGTGCCAGCAGTACCTATTACGAGCAGTACTTC. The encoded protein is CASSTYYEQYF.

This chain uses TRBV6-5 with TRBJ2-2; maybe TRBD2 (6 bases). The CDR3 is 14 residues long. Germline V gene data show CDR1 as MNHEY and CDR2 as SVGAGI. The V and J ends lost 7 bases and 6 bases respectively, with 15 bases between them. CDR3 in amino acids: CASKVPGVPGELFF. The CDR3 coding sequence is TGTGCCAGCAAGGTGCCGGGGGTGCCCGGGGAGCTGTTTTTT.

The V call is TRBV10-3, the J call TRBJ1-1, with D maybe TRBD1 (6 bases). The CDR3 length is 13 residues. Trimming took 3 bases from V and 11 from J, leaving 16 bases between them. Looked up from germline, CDR1 is ENHRY and CDR2 is SYGVKD. DNA for the CDR3: TGTGCCATCAGTGATATACAGGGTTCAGGTGCTTTCTTT. Its translation is CAISDIQGSGAFF.